This T cell receptor beta chain was documented in a study of CD8 T cells in Susac syndrome. The RNA input was roughly 0.5 to 1 ug, and it was reverse transcribed with random hexamers. It was immunoSEQ multiplex PCR that amplified TCR beta CDR3 across 54 Vbeta and 13 Jbeta. TCRdb independently ran MiXCR on the immunoSEQ multiplex PCR reads; one entry per CDR3 protein. This sample has 200,000 or so distinct CDR3 sequences, with 90% to 95% found just once. The CDR3 is 17 residues long. V gave up 2 bases and J gave up 7 bases; unmatched junction bases: 9. Germline CDR1 and CDR2: MGHDK and SYGVNS. CD8+ and CD4+ T cells from blood underwent TCR beta sequencing, which was carried out in a high-throughput format. It was treatment-naive patients with stable or active relapsing-remitting disease who made up the multiple sclerosis controls. Through negative isolation, CD4+ and CD8+ T cells were obtained, while TEMRA cells were enriched using FACS.

The chain joins TRBV25-1 to TRBJ2-1; 12 bases are a match to TRBD2. The material sequenced was CD8+ T cells from PBMCs. The TCR was taken from a human donor with multiple sclerosis. The CDR3 protein is CASSERVGLAGVNEQFF. The CDR3 DNA is TGTGCCAGCAGTGAAAGGGTGGGACTAGCGGGCGTGAATGAGCAGTTCTTC.